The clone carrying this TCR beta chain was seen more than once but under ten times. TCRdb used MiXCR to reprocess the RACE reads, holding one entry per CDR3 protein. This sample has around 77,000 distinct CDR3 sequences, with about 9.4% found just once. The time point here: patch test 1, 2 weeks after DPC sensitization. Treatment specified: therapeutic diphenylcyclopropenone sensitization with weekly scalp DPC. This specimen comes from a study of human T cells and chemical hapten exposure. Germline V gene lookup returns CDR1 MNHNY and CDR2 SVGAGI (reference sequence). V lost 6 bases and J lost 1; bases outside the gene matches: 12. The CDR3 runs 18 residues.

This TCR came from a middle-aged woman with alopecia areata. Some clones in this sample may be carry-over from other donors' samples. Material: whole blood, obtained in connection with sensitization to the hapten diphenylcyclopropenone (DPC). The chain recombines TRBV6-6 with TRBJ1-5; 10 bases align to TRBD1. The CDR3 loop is CASSPGTGALISNQPQHF. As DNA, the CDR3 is TGTGCCAGCAGCCCCGGGACAGGGGCCCTAATAAGCAATCAGCCCCAGCATTTT.